This entry lists 20 T cell receptor beta chains sequenced from one sample in a study of blood T cells in healthy people across ages. PCR was performed a second time for about 7 to 12 cycles using a sample-barcoded 5' primer and a J-beta primer mix. TCRdb reprocessed the 5' RACE reads via MiXCR and lists one record per CDR3 protein. The table includes 1.4 million or so distinct CDR3 sequences, roughly two fifths detected once. The material sequenced was blood. The receptors here all came from a woman between 18 and 29 years old in good health.

This chain links TRBV30 with TRBJ2-3; no firm D call. Trimming stripped 2 bases from V and 4 bases from J, with 7 bases between. The germline V gene has CDR1 GTSNPN and CDR2 SVGIG (reference sequence). The CDR3 length is 12 residues. As DNA, the CDR3 is TGTGCCTGGAGTTCGTTAGCAGATACGCAGTATTTT. It codes for CAWSSLADTQYF.

In its sample, this clonotype was seen once. Mismatch with germline at one junction end may stem from a read error. The DNA of the CDR3 is TGTGCCGGCTCACCGCAGGGGAACGATGGCTACACCTTC. This sequence encodes CAGSPQGNDGYTF. The chain couples TRBV18 to TRBJ1-2; D is possibly TRBD1 (6 bases). Germline V gene data show CDR1 as KGHSH and CDR2 as LQKENI. The CDR3 is 13 residues long.

This clonotype was counted a few times. V gene TRBV28 combines with J gene TRBJ2-4; TRBD2 might be the D (6 bases). With the DNA end fitting TRBJ2-7 better, the J assignment may be wrong. This CDR3 spans 13 amino acids. The V gene's germline CDR1 is MDHEN and CDR2 SYDVKM. The CDR3 DNA is TGTGCCAGCGGATTCCTAGCGACCTACGAGCAGTACTTC. It yields the protein CASGFLATYEQYF.

The rearrangement links TRBV6-4 to TRBJ1-1; possibly TRBD1 for D (5 bases). The CDR3 covers 13 residues. Between the trimmed V and J ends, which lost 0 bases and 9 bases, there was a span of 11 bases. CDR1 is MRHNA and CDR2 is SNTAGT in the germline V gene. CDR3 amino acids: CASSDSTWGKAFF. Written as DNA, the CDR3 is TGTGCCAGCAGTGACTCGACATGGGGGAAAGCTTTCTTT.

V is TRBV5-1 and J is TRBJ1-1; D gene uncertain. Germline CDR1 and CDR2: SGHRS and YFSETQ. V was pared by 0 bases and J by 3 bases, with 9 bases between. The CDR3 has 14 residues. Written as DNA, the CDR3 is TGCGCCAGCAGCTTGGGAGGGAAGGACACTGAAGCTTTCTTT. Protein: CASSLGGKDTEAFF.

The V call is TRBV5-1, the J call TRBJ1-5; D is undetermined. The CDR3 covers 15 residues. CDR1 and CDR2 (germline): SGHRS, YFSETQ. V was shortened by 10 bases and J by 0 bases, with 17 bases between the two germline ends. The CDR3 nucleotides read TGCGCCCCCAGACCGGCGGACTATAGCAATCAGCCCCAGCATTTT. Translated, it gives CAPRPADYSNQPQHF.

This clonotype was detected only a few times. CDR3 residues: CARGQGTYGYTF. The CDR3 DNA is TGTGCCCGGGGACAGGGGACATATGGCTACACCTTC. V gene TRBV30 combines with J gene TRBJ1-2; 10 nucleotides line up with TRBD1. J lost 5 bases, V lost 8 bases, and 5 bases had no gene match. From germline, CDR1 is GTSNPN and CDR2 SVGIG (reference sequence). The CDR3 spans 12 residues. The full variable domain, completed using reference TRBV30 and TRBJ1-2, is SQTIHQWPATLVQPVGSPLSLECTVEGTSNPNLYWYRQAAGRGLQLLFYSVGIGQISSEVPQNLSASRPQDRQFILSSKKLLLSDSGFYLCARGQGTYGYTFGSGTRLTVV.

This chain links TRBV7-2 with TRBJ2-3; perhaps TRBD1 as D (6 bases). There are 12 residues in the CDR3. The germline V gene encodes CDR1 SGHTA and CDR2 FQGNSA. Trimming shortened V by 4 bases and J by 8 bases, and 10 bases separated the two germline ends. CDR3 coding DNA: TGTGCCAGCAGCTGGGGGCCGACTACGCAGTATTTT. Its translation is CASSWGPTTQYF.

J is TRBJ2-2 and V is TRBV12-3 or TRBV12-4; TRBD1 matches at 8 bases. The CDR3 contains 16 residues. V dropped 6 bases and J dropped 0; count of bases not matched to a gene: 6. CDR3 residues: CASRLRQGSNTGELFF. CDR3 DNA: TGTGCCAGCAGACTGAGACAGGGGTCGAACACCGGGGAGCTGTTTTTT.

This chain joins TRBV5-1 and TRBJ2-7, with no clear D. The V gene's germline CDR1 is SGHRS and CDR2 YFSETQ. The CDR3 is 14 amino acids. The V and J ends lost 0 bases and 2 bases respectively, with 9 bases between them. The CDR3 reads CASSLAPETYEQYF. DNA for the CDR3: TGCGCCAGCAGCTTGGCCCCGGAAACCTACGAGCAGTACTTC.

The chain employs TRBV6-2 or TRBV6-3 and TRBJ1-4; 7 nucleotides line up with TRBD1. V was clipped by 6 bases and J by 11 bases; unmatched bases: 12. Germline V CDR1 and CDR2: MNHEY, SVGEGT. The CDR3 is made up of 14 amino acids. CDR3 in amino acids: CASSLSRDSLKLFF. For the CDR3, the DNA is TGTGCCAGCAGCTTAAGCCGGGACAGCCTGAAACTGTTTTTT.

A few counts support this clonotype. This rearrangement joins TRBV6-1 to TRBJ2-3; 8 bases map to TRBD2. The CDR3 contains 17 residues. The V gene end was trimmed by 6 bases and the J gene end by 5 bases; junction bases not matched to a gene: 16. CDR1 MNHNS and CDR2 SASEGT come from the germline V gene. DNA of the CDR3: TGTGCCAGCAGCGTAAGGGGGACGGGAGGGCCCATAGATACGCAGTATTTT. It yields the protein CASSVRGTGGPIDTQYF.

The rearrangement links TRBV6-1 to TRBJ1-5; the D gene is possibly TRBD1 (5 bases). Germline V gene sequence: CDR1 MNHNS, CDR2 SASEGT. Trimming removed 1 base at V and 6 bases at J, with 10 bases between. The CDR3 spans 14 residues. The CDR3 DNA reads TGTGCCAGCAGTGAAGGGTCAGGGTTTCAGCCCCAGCATTTT. Its protein product is CASSEGSGFQPQHF.

This clonotype showed up just a few times. The chain links TRBV4-3 to TRBJ2-1; D is perhaps TRBD1 (5 bases). The V gene's germline CDR1 is LGHNA and CDR2 YSLEER. This CDR3 spans 17 amino acids. V was trimmed by 1 base and J by 0 bases, leaving 13 bases between them. CDR3 nucleotide sequence: TGCGCCAGCAGCCAAGCCCCCGGACATAGCTCCTACAATGAGCAGTTCTTC. It is translated as CASSQAPGHSSYNEQFF.

The chain uses TRBV5-6 and TRBJ2-7, with no clear D. The CDR3 is 12 residues long. The V gene lost 3 bases and the J gene lost 6 bases, with 10 bases spanning the gap. From germline, CDR1 is SGHDT and CDR2 YYEEEE. The CDR3 spells CASSSWTGEQYF. The CDR3 bases are TGTGCCAGCAGCTCCTGGACCGGCGAGCAGTACTTC.

This clonotype was detected only once. The J gene is TRBJ1-2, the V gene TRBV20-1; 7 bases agree with TRBD1. This CDR3 has 12 residues. The germline V gene has CDR1 DFQATT and CDR2 SNEGSKA (reference sequence). V shed 4 bases, J shed 5 bases, and the junction held 4 bases outside the gene matches. CDR3 in amino acids: CSAKGGRYGYTF. As DNA, the CDR3 is TGCAGTGCTAAAGGGGGCCGGTATGGCTACACCTTC.

The chain joins TRBV20-1 to TRBJ2-7; 10 bases agree with TRBD1. With 1 base clipped from V and 3 bases from J, the junction kept 6 bases outside the gene matches. Germline CDR1 is DFQATT and CDR2 is SNEGSKA (reference sequence). The CDR3 covers 15 residues. The chain's CDR3 is CSARVMDRGVYEQYF. CDR3 sequence (DNA): TGCAGTGCTAGAGTGATGGACAGGGGGGTCTACGAGCAGTACTTC.

The gene calls are TRBV2 and TRBJ2-7; possibly TRBD1 or TRBD2 for D (7 bases each). This CDR3 contains 14 residues. The ends were cut back, 6 bases at V and 1 base at J, with 13 bases in the middle. The germline V gene encodes CDR1 SNHLY and CDR2 FYNNEI. The DNA for the CDR3 is TGTGCCAGCAGGGGGGGGACAGTATCCTACGAGCAGTACTTC. It yields the protein CASRGGTVSYEQYF.

The chain carries TRBV5-5 and TRBJ2-7; 7 nucleotides align to TRBD2. Germline loops: CDR1 SGHKS, CDR2 YYEKEE (reference sequence). V gave up 4 bases and J gave up 6 bases; unmatched junction bases: 10. This CDR3 is 14 amino acids long. Written as DNA, the CDR3 is TGTGCCAGCAGCGCTCCCGGACTAGGCGGCGAGCAGTACTTC. It encodes CASSAPGLGGEQYF.

This rearrangement joins TRBV7-3 to TRBJ2-1; TRBD2 matches 9 bases. Germline CDR1 and CDR2: SGHTA and FQGTGA. V lost 3 bases and J lost 5; bases outside the gene matches: 5. The CDR3 runs to 15 residues. CDR3 sequence reads: CASSFGLAFHNEQFF. In DNA, the CDR3 is TGTGCCAGCAGCTTCGGACTAGCGTTTCACAATGAGCAGTTCTTC.